The 16 T cell receptor beta chains below were found in one sample sequenced in a study of breast tumors, draining lymph nodes, adjacent tissues. The lymph nodes were axillary draining lymph nodes from breast cancer patients. TCRdb reanalysed the multiplex PCR reads using MiXCR and keeps one entry per CDR3 protein. Of approximately 230,000 distinct CDR3 sequences in the sample, under 40% were seen once. The sample comprised axillary lymph node tissue. These receptors all come from a female donor with breast cancer. Some clones in this sample may be carry-over from other donors' samples.

V and J are TRBV29-1 and TRBJ1-1; D is possibly TRBD1 (5 bases). From germline, CDR1 is SQVTM and CDR2 ANQGSEA. CDR3 length equals 14 residues. V was cut by 4 bases and J by 1 base, with 13 bases left in between. The CDR3 DNA reads TGCAGCGTTGGAGACAGATCAAGGAACACTGAAGCTTTCTTT. This translates into CSVGDRSRNTEAFF. The whole variable domain, filled in from reference TRBV29-1 and TRBJ1-1, reads SAVISQKPSRDICQRGTSLTIQCQVDSQVTMMFWYRQQPGQSLTLIATANQGSEATYESGFVIDKFPISRPNLTFSTLTVSNMSPEDSSIYLCSVGDRSRNTEAFFGQGTRLTVV.

This clonotype was counted only a few times. This may stem from a read error, because a much larger clone lies one nucleotide away. V is TRBV20-1 and J is TRBJ2-1; 8 nucleotides agree with TRBD2. Trimming removed 6 bases from V and 6 bases from J; junction bases left unmatched: 13. The CDR3 loop spans 15 amino acids. CDR1 is DFQATT and CDR2 is SNEGSKA in the germline V gene (reference sequence). The CDR3 DNA reads TGCAGTGCCAATCCGACTAGCGAGGACTCCAATGAGCAGTTCTTC. Its protein product is CSANPTSEDSNEQFF.

This clonotype has a count of ten or more. V and J are TRBV19 and TRBJ2-7, with D maybe TRBD1 (6 bases). Germline V gene data show CDR1 as LNHDA and CDR2 as SQIVND (reference sequence). Trimming removed 8 bases at V and 0 bases at J, with 8 bases between. This CDR3 has 12 residues. The CDR3 DNA sequence: TGTGCCAGTGCGACAGGCTCCTACGAGCAGTACTTC. This translates into CASATGSYEQYF.

Comments on this clonotype: A much larger clonotype is one base distant, so this may be a read error. The gene calls are TRBV10-3 and TRBJ2-2; D possibly corresponds to TRBD2 (6 bases). The CDR3 is 15 amino acids. Germline V CDR1 and CDR2: ENHRY, SYGVKD. The CDR3: CAISERLEDTGGLFF. CDR3 nucleotide sequence: TGTGCCATCAGCGAGCGACTCGAGGACACCGGGGGGCTGTTTTTT.

This clonotype appeared a single time. The genes are TRBV7-3 and TRBJ1-1; D is possibly TRBD1 (6 bases). This CDR3 region has 15 residues. Trimming took 0 bases from V and 1 from J, leaving 9 bases between them. CDR1 is SGHTA and CDR2 is FQGTGA in the germline V gene. As DNA, the CDR3 is TGTGCCAGCAGCTTAACCCCGACAGGGAACACTGAAGCTTTCTTT. Translation gives CASSLTPTGNTEAFF.

V usage is TRBV6-5 and J usage is TRBJ1-1; tentatively, D is TRBD1 (6 bases). Trimming took off 8 bases at V and 5 bases at J, with 21 bases between the two ends. The germline V gene encodes CDR1 MNHEY and CDR2 SVGAGI. The CDR3 is 15 residues long. CDR3 amino acids: CASGRQGRAGTEAFF. The DNA for the CDR3 is TGTGCCAGCGGGCGCCAGGGGCGTGCAGGAACTGAAGCTTTCTTT.

The gene calls are TRBV20-1 and TRBJ1-5; 11 bases fit TRBD1. The trim removed 3 bases at V and 8 bases at J, leaving 12 bases unmatched. The germline CDR1 and CDR2 sequences are DFQATT and SNEGSKA (reference sequence). CDR3 length equals 16 residues. CDR3 sequence: CSARGVPGQGEKPQHF. The CDR3 DNA reads TGCAGTGCTAGGGGGGTCCCGGGACAGGGGGAGAAGCCCCAGCATTTT.

This clonotype was counted at least ten times. This rearrangement joins TRBV20-1 to TRBJ1-5, with 10 positions matching TRBD1. The V segment lost 6 bases and the J segment 0 bases; nucleotides outside the gene matches: 14. The CDR3 covers 18 residues. Germline CDR1 DFQATT, CDR2 SNEGSKA (reference sequence). The CDR3 is CSAPGSGTGANSNQPQHF. The CDR3 DNA is TGCAGTGCCCCGGGCTCCGGGACAGGGGCTAATAGCAATCAGCCCCAGCATTTT.

The chain links TRBV19 to TRBJ1-4; tentative D call: TRBD1 (5 bases). Deletions cut 8 bases from V and 10 bases from J, with 14 bases between. The CDR3 totals 12 residues. Looked up from germline, CDR1 is LNHDA and CDR2 is SQIVND (reference sequence). The CDR3 nucleotides read TGTGCCAGTGGTACAGGCGGGGTAAAACTGTTTTTT. Its translation is CASGTGGVKLFF.

This clonotype was counted many times. The chain combines TRBV9 with TRBJ2-1, with 7 bases identical to TRBD2. The CDR3 covers 16 residues. Germline V CDR1 and CDR2: SGDLS, YYNGEE. Losses at the gene ends were 4 bases for V and 0 bases for J; bases not matched to a gene: 7. The CDR3 loop is CASSHRAGSSYNEQFF. CDR3 DNA sequence: TGTGCCAGCAGCCATAGAGCGGGGAGCTCCTACAATGAGCAGTTCTTC.

In its sample, this clonotype was seen many times. The V gene is TRBV11-3, the J gene TRBJ2-7, with D perhaps being TRBD1 or TRBD2 (6 bases each). Trimming removed 0 bases at V and 0 bases at J, with 9 bases between. Germline V CDR1 and CDR2: SGHNT, YENEEA. This CDR3 comprises 15 residues. The CDR3 coding sequence is TGTGCCAGCAGCTTAGAGAGGGGGGACTCCTACGAGCAGTACTTC. The encoded protein is CASSLERGDSYEQYF. The whole variable domain, remainder taken from reference TRBV11-3 and TRBJ2-7, is EAGVVQSPRYKIIEKKQPVAFWCNPISGHNTLYWYLQNLGQGPELLIRYENEEAVDDSQLPKDRFSAERLKGVDSTLKIQPAELGDSAVYLCASSLERGDSYEQYFGPGTRLTVT.

This clonotype was picked up one time. This sequence joins TRBV5-5 and TRBJ2-7, with 11 bases identical to TRBD2. Germline CDR1 reads SGHKS; CDR2 reads YYEKEE (reference sequence). The CDR3 totals 16 residues. V lost 3 bases, J lost 0 bases, and 5 bases stayed unmatched. CDR3 in DNA: TGTGCCAGCAGCTGGGGACTAGCGGCGAGCTCCTACGAGCAGTACTTC. It translates to CASSWGLAASSYEQYF.

This chain connects TRBV20-1 to TRBJ2-2; D might be TRBD1 (5 bases). Germline CDR1 and CDR2: DFQATT and SNEGSKA (reference sequence). This CDR3 has 9 residues. The V and J ends lost 1 base and 14 bases respectively, with 5 bases between them. The CDR3 nucleotides read TGCAGTGCTAGAGGGACACTGTTTTTT. Amino acid sequence: CSARGTLFF.

Note on this clonotype: One end of the junction is discordant with germline, which a read error may explain. The gene calls are TRBV20-1 and TRBJ1-3; a weak D match, TRBD1 (5 bases). This CDR3 contains 12 residues. Germline CDR1 reads DFQATT; CDR2 reads SNEGSKA (reference sequence). For the CDR3, the DNA is TGCAGCTCCCGAAGGCAGGGAAGCACCATATATTTT. Protein: CSSRRQGSTIYF.

Many counts were recorded for this clonotype. J is TRBJ1-3 and V is TRBV9; no clear D. Germline V gene sequence: CDR1 SGDLS, CDR2 YYNGEE. V lost 3 bases and J lost 5, with 6 bases in between. This CDR3 is built from 12 residues. The DNA of the CDR3 is TGTGCCAGCAGCGCCATCCGAAACACCATATATTTT. Residues: CASSAIRNTIYF.

This clonotype has at least ten counts. The chain recombines TRBV18 with TRBJ2-1; 8 bases line up with TRBD2. This CDR3 is built from 16 residues. CDR1 and CDR2 (germline): KGHSH, LQKENI. V lost 5 bases and J lost 3; bases outside the gene matches: 9. The CDR3 sequence is CASSSVGSGGYNEQFF. Here the CDR3 DNA reads TGTGCCAGCTCATCCGTCGGAAGCGGGGGCTACAATGAGCAGTTCTTC.